Sequencing of this T cell receptor (beta chain) was carried out in a study of OX40 agonist ivuxolimab in advanced cancers. The overall study: Two cutaneous melanoma patients and one hepatocellular carcinoma patient, three in all, had partial responses.

Findings and caveats of the study: Among patients with partial responses at 0.1-3.0 mg/kg, clonal expansion was among the lowest. Expanded clones belonging to CD8+ T cells outnumbered, on average, those of CD4+.

This clone was found once. The antigen is undetermined. Method: immunoSEQ multiplex PCR; TCRdb's copy keeps in-frame clones and lacks some. The repertoire has some 86,000 clones, 75% to 95% of them found once; the top ten carry about 8.7%. V shed 1 base and J shed 8 bases, with 17 bases lying between them. This CDR3 spans 15 amino acids. In germline, CDR1 is SGHNT, CDR2 YENEEA. This chain joins TRBV11-3 and TRBJ1-2; D is perhaps TRBD1 (6 bases). The material sequenced was CD4+ or CD8+ T cells sorted from blood, taken in a trial of the OX40 agonist ivuxolimab. The sequence was collected from an adult with an advanced solid tumor such as melanoma, head and neck, liver or kidney cancer. Here the CDR3 DNA reads TGTGCCAGCAGCTTAGGGATACAGGGTGTCAGGGGCTACACCTTC. Amino acids: CASSLGIQGVRGYTF.